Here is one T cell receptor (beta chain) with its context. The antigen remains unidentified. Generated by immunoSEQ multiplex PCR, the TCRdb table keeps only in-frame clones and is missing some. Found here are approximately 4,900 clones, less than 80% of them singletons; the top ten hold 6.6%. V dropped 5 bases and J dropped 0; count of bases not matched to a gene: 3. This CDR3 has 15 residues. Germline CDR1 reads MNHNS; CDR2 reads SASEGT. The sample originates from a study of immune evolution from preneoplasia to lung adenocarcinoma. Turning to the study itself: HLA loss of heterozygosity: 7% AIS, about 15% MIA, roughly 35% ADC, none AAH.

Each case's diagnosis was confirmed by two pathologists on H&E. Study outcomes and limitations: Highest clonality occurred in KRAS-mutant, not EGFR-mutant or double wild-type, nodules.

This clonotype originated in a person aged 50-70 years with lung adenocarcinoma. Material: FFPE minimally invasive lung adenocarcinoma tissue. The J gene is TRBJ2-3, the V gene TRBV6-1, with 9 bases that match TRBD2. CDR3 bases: TGTGCCAGCAGTAGTCTAGCGGGGAGCACAGATACGCAGTATTTT. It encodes CASSSLAGSTDTQYF.